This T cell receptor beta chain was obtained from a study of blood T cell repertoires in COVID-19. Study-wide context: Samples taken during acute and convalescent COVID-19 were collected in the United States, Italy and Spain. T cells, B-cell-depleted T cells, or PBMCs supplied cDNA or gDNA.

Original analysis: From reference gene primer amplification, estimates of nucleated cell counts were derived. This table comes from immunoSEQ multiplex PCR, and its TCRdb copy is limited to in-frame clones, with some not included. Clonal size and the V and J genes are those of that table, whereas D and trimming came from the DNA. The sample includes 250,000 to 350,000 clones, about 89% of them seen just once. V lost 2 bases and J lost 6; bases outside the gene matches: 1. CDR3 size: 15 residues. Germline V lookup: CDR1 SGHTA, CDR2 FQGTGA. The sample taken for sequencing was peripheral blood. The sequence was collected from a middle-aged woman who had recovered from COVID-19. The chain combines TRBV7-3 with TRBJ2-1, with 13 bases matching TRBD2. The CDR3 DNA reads TGTGCCAGCAGCTTAGGACTAGCGGGGGTCAATGAGCAGTTCTTC. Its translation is CASSLGLAGVNEQFF.